Below, one T cell receptor beta chain is given with its context. The data are from a study of CD8+ T cells in alopecia areata. Germline values: CDR1 SGHTA, CDR2 FQGTGA. This CDR3 contains 15 residues. The V gene lost 2 bases and the J gene lost 0 bases, with 7 bases spanning the gap. Treatment reported: oral pan-JAK inhibitor, 5-10 mg twice daily. Reverse transcribed after extraction, RNA yielded cDNA as the sequencing template. Profiled with immunoSEQ multiplex PCR; TCRdb holds only in-frame clones, not every one. The repertoire has fewer than 250,000 clones, roughly two fifths of them found once; the top ten carry just under 0.5%.

The source material was CD4+ T cells sorted from blood, sampled between weeks 30 and 35, from a patient treated with tofacitinib. The chain uses TRBV7-3 and TRBJ2-2; no clear D. The TCR was taken from a human donor with alopecia areata. The CDR3 spells CASSLGLTNTGELFF. The CDR3 DNA sequence: TGTGCCAGCAGCTTAGGCCTTACGAACACCGGGGAGCTGTTTTTT.